The T cell receptor (beta chain) described here comes from a study of blood T cell repertoires in COVID-19. Study-level background: Sources were T cells, B-cell-depleted T cells, or PBMCs; the material itself was cDNA or gDNA.

Original data processing: Researchers report that nucleated cell counts were estimated from reference gene primer amplification. The repertoire was sequenced with immunoSEQ multiplex PCR; TCRdb's copy has only in-frame clones and lacks some. V and J calls and clone size come straight from that table; D and trimming were deduced from the DNA. The sample lists around 300,000 clones; 85% to 90% were seen once. This CDR3 spans 11 amino acids. The germline gives CDR1 MDHEN, CDR2 SYDVKM. The V gene lost 7 bases and the J gene lost 10 bases, with 13 bases spanning the gap. The rearrangement uses TRBV28 and TRBJ1-1; maybe TRBD1 (6 bases). The sequencing sample was made of peripheral blood. The sequence derives from a woman between 45 and 65 years old with active or convalescent COVID-19. This chain's CDR3 is CASNRGFGAFF. The CDR3 coding sequence is TGTGCCAGCAATAGGGGGTTTGGAGCTTTCTTT.